Below, 13 T cell receptor beta chains from the same sample are listed, as sequenced in a study of regulatory T cells in long-lasting Graves disease. Through Arm-PCR of CDR3 regions and iRepertoire HTBI primers, TCR beta libraries were built. One entry per CDR3 protein, called by TCRdb with MiXCR from the multiplex PCR reads. The sample has 300,000 to 500,000 distinct CDR3 sequences; 20% are singletons. Time point described: persistent/refractory GD, antithyroid drugs over 5 years with positive TRAb. The TCR library was made from RNA that had been extracted from PBMCs in TRIzol. The sequenced sample was peripheral blood mononuclear cells (PBMCs), obtained when the disease was refractory, from a patient treated with antithyroid drugs. Receptor source: a female donor with Graves disease.

This clonotype was found many times. The CDR3 DNA follows: TGTGCCAGCAGCGACAGGACCAATTCACCCCTCCACTTT. It specifies CASSDRTNSPLHF. The chain uses TRBV11-1 and TRBJ1-6; D is perhaps TRBD1 (6 bases). Germline-derived CDR1 and CDR2 are SGHAT and FQDESV (reference sequence). The V gene lost 5 bases and the J gene lost 7 bases, with 9 bases spanning the gap. The length of the CDR3 is 13 residues.

This clonotype was seen repeatedly, ten times or more. The rearrangement uses TRBV7-9 and TRBJ2-7, with TRBD1 identical over 9 bases. The germline CDR1 and CDR2 sequences are SEHNR and FQNEAQ (reference sequence). J was trimmed by 5 bases and V by 5 bases; bases with no gene match: 10. There are 15 residues in the CDR3. Written as DNA, the CDR3 is TGTGCCAGCAGCCGACCCGGGACAGGGTCCCACGAGCAGTACTTC. Translation gives CASSRPGTGSHEQYF.

V usage is TRBV5-6 and J usage is TRBJ1-2; D is ambiguous. V was pared by 4 bases and J by 6 bases, with 10 bases between. The length of the CDR3 is 12 residues. Germline lookup yields CDR1 SGHDT and CDR2 YYEEEE. CDR3 protein: CASSPRRNGYTF. The CDR3 DNA is TGTGCCAGCAGCCCCCGGCGTAATGGCTACACCTTC.

This clonotype was counted a few times. This rearrangement joins TRBV20-1 to TRBJ2-6; the D call may be TRBD1 or TRBD2 (5 bases each). V gave up 5 bases and J gave up 0 bases, with 14 bases separating them. The CDR3 has 16 residues. In germline, CDR1 is DFQATT, CDR2 SNEGSKA (reference sequence). In DNA form, the CDR3 reads TGCAGTGCTGCTCCGGGACCCATCTCTGGGGCCAACGTCCTGACTTTC. It yields the protein CSAAPGPISGANVLTF.

This chain links TRBV6-1 with TRBJ2-2; 8 positions agree with TRBD1. Germline V gene data show CDR1 as MNHNS and CDR2 as SASEGT. The J segment lost 7 bases and the V segment lost 5 bases, leaving 6 bases of the junction unmatched. CDR3 length equals 14 residues. The CDR3 is CASSIDRGHGELFF. CDR3 DNA: TGTGCCAGCAGTATCGACAGGGGTCACGGGGAGCTGTTTTTT.

Many counts were recorded for this clonotype. The gene calls are TRBV6-5 and TRBJ1-2, with D possibly matching TRBD1 (6 bases). V lost 0 bases to trimming and J lost 6 bases, with 14 bases between them. Germline V CDR1 and CDR2: MNHEY, SVGAGI. This CDR3 is 15 amino acids long. The CDR3 region is CASSYSSGVFDGYTF. CDR3 DNA sequence: TGTGCCAGCAGTTACTCCTCAGGGGTCTTCGATGGCTACACCTTC.

The table lists this clonotype with many counts. The junction does not match germline at one end; this may be a read error. This chain joins TRBV30 and TRBJ1-1; D possibly corresponds to TRBD1 (5 bases). CDR1 and CDR2 from the germline V gene are GTSNPN and SVGIG (reference sequence). The CDR3 runs to 14 residues. The CDR3 DNA reads TGTGCCTGGAGTGTATTGGAAGGGACGGGTGAAGCTTCCTTT. This gives the protein CAWSVLEGTGEASF.

This clonotype has ten or more counts. The rearrangement links TRBV6-1 to TRBJ2-2; the D is unclear. Trimming pared 6 bases from V and 2 bases from J, leaving 19 bases between. The germline gives CDR1 MNHNS, CDR2 SASEGT. This CDR3 region has 17 residues. The CDR3 nucleotides are TGTGCCAGCAGCGCCTGGCCAAAAAGGACCAACACCGGGGAGCTGTTTTTT. Translation gives CASSAWPKRTNTGELFF.

The chain uses TRBV7-9 and TRBJ2-5; D is uncertain. Germline V gives CDR1 SEHNR, CDR2 FQNEAQ (reference sequence). The CDR3 has 15 residues. Deletions cut 3 bases from V and 2 bases from J, with 13 bases between. CDR3 bases: TGTGCCAGCAGCTTTGGTACTATACTACAAGAGACCCAGTACTTC. This codes for CASSFGTILQETQYF.

This clonotype was seen many times. The chain links TRBV6-2 or TRBV6-3 to TRBJ2-5, with D uncertain. This CDR3 has 14 residues. Germline CDR1 MNHEY, CDR2 SVGEGT. Trimming took off 2 bases at V and 3 bases at J, with 10 bases between the two ends. DNA of the CDR3: TGTGCCAGCAGTTACCCGGCAGACAAAGAGACCCAGTACTTC. Translation gives CASSYPADKETQYF.

This clonotype has ten or more counts. V is TRBV12-3 or TRBV12-4 and J is TRBJ2-7, with D possibly being TRBD2 (5 bases). This CDR3 has 15 amino acids. Trimming removed 6 bases at V and 2 bases at J, with 17 bases between. The CDR3, as DNA: TGTGCCAGCAGCCATCGTCCTCCGGGGACCTACGAGCAGTACTTC. This gives the protein CASSHRPPGTYEQYF.

This clonotype was counted many times. This chain uses TRBV28 with TRBJ2-2; D is ambiguous. Trimming took off 1 base at V and 1 base at J, with 7 bases between the two ends. CDR1 and CDR2 from the germline V gene are MDHEN and SYDVKM. This CDR3 is 15 amino acids long. This chain's CDR3 is CASSLYRGNTGELFF. As DNA, the CDR3 is TGTGCCAGCAGTTTATACCGAGGGAACACCGGGGAGCTGTTTTTT.

The genes are TRBV20-1 and TRBJ2-7; D call uncertain. The germline V gene has CDR1 DFQATT and CDR2 SNEGSKA (reference sequence). V was trimmed by 0 bases and J by 2 bases, leaving 14 bases between them. CDR3 length equals 15 residues. This CDR3 reads CSAREPSGLTYEQYF. CDR3 nucleotides: TGCAGTGCTAGAGAACCCTCGGGCCTTACCTACGAGCAGTACTTC.